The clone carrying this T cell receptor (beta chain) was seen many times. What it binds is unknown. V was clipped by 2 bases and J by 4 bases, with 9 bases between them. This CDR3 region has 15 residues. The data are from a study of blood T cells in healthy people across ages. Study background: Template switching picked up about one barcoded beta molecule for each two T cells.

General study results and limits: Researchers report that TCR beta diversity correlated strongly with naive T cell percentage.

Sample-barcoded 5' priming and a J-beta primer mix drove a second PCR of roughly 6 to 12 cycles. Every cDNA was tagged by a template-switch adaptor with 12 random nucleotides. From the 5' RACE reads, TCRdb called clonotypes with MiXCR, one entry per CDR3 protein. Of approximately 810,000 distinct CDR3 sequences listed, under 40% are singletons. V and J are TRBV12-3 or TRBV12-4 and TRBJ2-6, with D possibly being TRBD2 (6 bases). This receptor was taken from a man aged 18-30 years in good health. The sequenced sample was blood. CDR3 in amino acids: CASSLRGAGANVLTF. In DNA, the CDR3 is TGTGCCAGCAGTTTACGCGGGGCCGGGGCCAACGTCCTGACTTTC.